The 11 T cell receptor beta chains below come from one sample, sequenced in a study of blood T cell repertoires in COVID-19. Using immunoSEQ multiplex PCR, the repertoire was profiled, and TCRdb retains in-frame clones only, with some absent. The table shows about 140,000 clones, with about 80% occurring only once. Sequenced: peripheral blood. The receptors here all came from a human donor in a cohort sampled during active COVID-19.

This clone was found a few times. CDR3 in DNA: TGTGCCAGCAGCTTAGCGGGAGCCGACAATCAGCCCCAGCATTTT. Translating it yields CASSLAGADNQPQHF. The genes are TRBV7-9 and TRBJ1-5, with D unclear. This CDR3 spans 15 amino acids. Germline V gene data show CDR1 as SEHNR and CDR2 as FQNEAQ (reference sequence). V lost 0 bases and J 3 bases, leaving 9 bases between the germline ends. Complete variable domain (other parts from reference TRBV7-9 and TRBJ1-5): DTGVSQNPRHKITKRGQNVTFRCDPISEHNRLYWYRQTLGQGPEFLTYFQNEAQLEKSRLLSDRFSAERPKGSFSTLEIQRTEQGDSAMYLCASSLAGADNQPQHFGDGTRLSIL.

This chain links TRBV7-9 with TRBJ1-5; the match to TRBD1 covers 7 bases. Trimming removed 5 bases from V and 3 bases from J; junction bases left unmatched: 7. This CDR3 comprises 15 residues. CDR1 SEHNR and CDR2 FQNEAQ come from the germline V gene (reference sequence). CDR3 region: CASSPGQGVNQPQHF. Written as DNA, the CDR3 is TGTGCCAGCAGCCCCGGGCAGGGGGTCAATCAGCCCCAGCATTTT. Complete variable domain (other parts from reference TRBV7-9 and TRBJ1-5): DTGVSQNPRHKITKRGQNVTFRCDPISEHNRLYWYRQTLGQGPEFLTYFQNEAQLEKSRLLSDRFSAERPKGSFSTLEIQRTEQGDSAMYLCASSPGQGVNQPQHFGDGTRLSIL.

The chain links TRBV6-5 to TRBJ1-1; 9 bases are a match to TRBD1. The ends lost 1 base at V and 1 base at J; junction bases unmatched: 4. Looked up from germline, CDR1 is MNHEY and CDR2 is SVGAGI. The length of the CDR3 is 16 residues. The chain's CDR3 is CASSYFRTGENTEAFF. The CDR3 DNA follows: TGTGCCAGCAGTTACTTCCGGACAGGGGAGAACACTGAAGCTTTCTTT.

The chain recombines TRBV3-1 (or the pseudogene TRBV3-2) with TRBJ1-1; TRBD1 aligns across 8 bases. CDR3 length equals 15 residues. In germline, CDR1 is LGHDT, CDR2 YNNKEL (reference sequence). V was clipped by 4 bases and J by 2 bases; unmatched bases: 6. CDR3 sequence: CASSLPDRGNTEAFF. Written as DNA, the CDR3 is TGTGCCAGCAGCCTCCCCGACAGGGGAAACACTGAAGCTTTCTTT.

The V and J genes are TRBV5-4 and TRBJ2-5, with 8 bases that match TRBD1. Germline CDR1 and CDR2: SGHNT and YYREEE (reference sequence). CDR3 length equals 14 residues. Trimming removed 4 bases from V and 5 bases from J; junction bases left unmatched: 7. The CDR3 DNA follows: TGTGCCAGCAGCCCGGACAGGGCGCGGGAGACCCAGTACTTC. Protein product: CASSPDRARETQYF.

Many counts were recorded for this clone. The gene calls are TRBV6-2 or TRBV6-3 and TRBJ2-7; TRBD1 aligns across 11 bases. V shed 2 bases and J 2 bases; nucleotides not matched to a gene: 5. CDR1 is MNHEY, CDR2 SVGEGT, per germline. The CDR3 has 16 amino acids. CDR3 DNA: TGTGCCAGCAGTTACGGGACAGGGGGTCCCACCTACGAGCAGTACTTC. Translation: CASSYGTGGPTYEQYF.

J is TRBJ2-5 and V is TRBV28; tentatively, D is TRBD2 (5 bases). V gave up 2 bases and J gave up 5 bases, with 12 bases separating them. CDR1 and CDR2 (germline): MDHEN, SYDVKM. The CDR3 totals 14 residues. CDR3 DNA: TGTGCCAGCAGTTTAAGGGCTAGCTGGGAGACCCAGTACTTC. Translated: CASSLRASWETQYF.

CDR3 residues: CASSERQGGMNTEAFF. CDR3 nucleotides: TGCGCCAGCAGTGAGAGACAGGGGGGGATGAACACTGAAGCTTTCTTT. The J gene is TRBJ1-1, the V gene TRBV10-2; 9 positions agree with TRBD1. CDR3 length: 16 amino acids. Germline V CDR1 and CDR2: WSHSY, SAAADI. V shed 2 bases and J 0 bases; nucleotides not matched to a gene: 4.

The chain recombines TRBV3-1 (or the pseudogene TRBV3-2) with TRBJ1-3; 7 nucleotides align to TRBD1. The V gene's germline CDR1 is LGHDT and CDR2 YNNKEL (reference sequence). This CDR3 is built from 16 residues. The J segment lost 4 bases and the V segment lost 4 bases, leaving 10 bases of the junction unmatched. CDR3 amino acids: CASSLRTGSRGNTIYF. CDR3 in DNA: TGTGCCAGCAGCCTAAGGACAGGCTCGAGGGGAAACACCATATATTTT.

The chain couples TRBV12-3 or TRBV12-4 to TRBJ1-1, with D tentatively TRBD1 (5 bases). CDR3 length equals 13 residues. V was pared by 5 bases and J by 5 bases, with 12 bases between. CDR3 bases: TGTGCCAGCAGTCAGGGTCGAAGAACTGAAGCTTTCTTT. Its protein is CASSQGRRTEAFF.

The CDR3 region is CASSLWTGENTEAFF. CDR3 sequence (DNA): TGTGCCAGCAGTCTCTGGACAGGCGAGAACACTGAAGCTTTCTTT. The chain combines TRBV28 with TRBJ1-1; TRBD1 matches 7 bases. CDR1 MDHEN and CDR2 SYDVKM come from the germline V gene. Unmatched junction bases numbered 7, after V lost 5 bases and J lost 1 base. The CDR3 length is 15 residues.